Shown below are 3 T cell receptor beta chains from a single sample sequenced in a study of blood T cell repertoires in COVID-19. Libraries were prepared by immunoSEQ multiplex PCR; TCRdb keeps only in-frame clonotypes and omits some of them. This table has around 80,000 clones, around 80% appearing once. The source material was peripheral blood. These receptors were obtained from a man older than 75 with acute or convalescent COVID-19.

This clone was seen once. The rearrangement joins TRBV19 to TRBJ1-1; D may be TRBD1 (6 bases). Germline V gene data show CDR1 as LNHDA and CDR2 as SQIVND (reference sequence). The V and J ends lost 3 bases and 2 bases respectively, with 16 bases between them. CDR3 length equals 16 residues. The CDR3 DNA reads as TGTGCCAGTAGTATCGTGCGGGGGGCGATTAACACTGAAGCTTTCTTT. This encodes CASSIVRGAINTEAFF.

The chain links TRBV19 to TRBJ1-2; D possibly corresponds to TRBD1 (6 bases). Germline V gene lookup returns CDR1 LNHDA and CDR2 SQIVND (reference sequence). V lost 9 bases and J 3 bases, leaving 20 bases between the germline ends. There are 15 residues in the CDR3. The CDR3, as DNA: TGTGCCAGAGGCGCGGACAGCACCTCCTACTATGGCTACACCTTC. Protein sequence: CARGADSTSYYGYTF.

This clone was recorded once. The chain has TRBV19 and TRBJ2-5; 12 positions match TRBD1. CDR1 is LNHDA and CDR2 is SQIVND in the germline V gene (reference sequence). This CDR3 region has 16 residues. With V trimmed by 4 bases and J by 5 bases, 8 bases remained unmatched. This chain's CDR3 is CASSSGTGGARETQYF. CDR3 nucleotides: TGTGCCAGTAGTAGCGGGACAGGGGGCGCGAGGGAGACCCAGTACTTC.